This T cell receptor (beta chain) was captured by sequencing in a study of blood T cell repertoires in COVID-19. The authors' processing: Nucleated cell counts were estimated from reference gene primer amplification. Generated by immunoSEQ multiplex PCR, the TCRdb table keeps only in-frame clones and is missing some. V, J and clone size are those of that table, while D and trimming were read from the DNA. The data contain about 200,000 clones, approximately 86% of them singletons. V lost 2 bases to trimming and J lost 5 bases; unmatched junction nucleotides: 11. This CDR3 has 16 amino acids. Looked up from germline, CDR1 is SGHTA and CDR2 is FQGNSA. The age range of participants was about 18 to 89 years, with residence in about two dozen US areas. Participants were placed into cohorts based on the clinical history they reported. This clone has more than one count but fewer than ten.

Sequencing was done on a sample of PBMCs or T cells enriched from blood (not recorded which). This sequence joins TRBV7-2 and TRBJ2-5, with TRBD2 matching 7 bases. This clonotype was sampled from a woman aged 40-49 years with acute COVID-19. CDR3 residues: CASSLTGTTMGETQYF. CDR3 sequence (DNA): TGTGCCAGCAGCTTAACCGGGACTACCATGGGGGAGACCCAGTACTTC. The variable domain in full, with the rest retrieved from reference TRBV7-2 and TRBJ2-5, is GAGVSQSPSNKVTEKGKDVELRCDPISGHTALYWYRQSLGQGLEFLIYFQGNSAPDKSGLPSDRFSAERTGGSVSTLTIQRTQQEDSAVYLCASSLTGTTMGETQYFGPGTRLLVL.